This is a list of T cell receptor beta chains from one sample in a study of T cell responses to AZD1222 COVID-19 vaccine. This table comes from immunoSEQ multiplex PCR, and its TCRdb copy is limited to in-frame clones, with some not included. Among approximately 71,000 clones listed, roughly 90% were seen once. The sequenced sample was peripheral blood, obtained on day 0 of AZD1222 vaccination. These receptors all stem from an adult in good health. Both conserved end residues are part of each CDR3. The order of the fields is CDR3 DNA, CDR3 protein, clone size, V gene, D gene, J gene. D genes are given only for firm matches. Only part of the rows carry a size: once, few, many, or a class if the clone is expanded.

TGTGCCATCAGAGGACAGAGCATGAACACTGAAGCTTTCTTT,CAIRGQSMNTEAFF,-,TRBV10-3,-,TRBJ1-1
TGTGCCAGCAGTTTATATGGGCCCTCCTACGAGCAGTACTTC,CASSLYGPSYEQYF,-,TRBV27,-,TRBJ2-7
TGCGCCAGCAGCCGATACCACCAGGGAGGTTCTAACTATGGCTACACCTTC,CASSRYHQGGSNYGYTF,once,TRBV4-3,-,TRBJ1-2
TGTGCCATCAGTGTACAGGGCAACAATGAGCAGTTCTTC,CAISVQGNNEQFF,-,TRBV10-3,-,TRBJ2-1
TGTGCCAGCAGCTTAGCGGGGGCGGGAGGGCAGTTCTTC,CASSLAGAGGQFF,-,TRBV7-8,TRBD2,TRBJ2-1
TGTGCCTGCGAGACAGGGGGACGACAGCCCCAGCATTTT,CACETGGRQPQHF,-,TRBV30,TRBD1,TRBJ1-5
TGTGCCAGCAGCAAAGATGTACGGACAGGGGGCGAGGACACCATATATTTT,CASSKDVRTGGEDTIYF,-,TRBV21-1,-,TRBJ1-3
TGCAGTGCTCGTGGGGTAGACACTGAAGCTTTCTTT,CSARGVDTEAFF,-,TRBV20-1,-,TRBJ1-1
TGTGCCACCAGCAGAGTGCGCGGGAGCACAGATACGCAGTATTTT,CATSRVRGSTDTQYF,-,TRBV15,-,TRBJ2-3
TGTGCCAGTAAAACTCGGGCGGTCTCTGGAAACACCATATATTTT,CASKTRAVSGNTIYF,-,TRBV2,-,TRBJ1-3
TGTGCCTGCCCAGGGGGAGGGGGCCCAGATACGCAGTATTTT,CACPGGGGPDTQYF,few,TRBV2,-,TRBJ2-3
TGTGCCAGCAGCGCCGGGACTAGCGGTATCGATACGCAGTATTTT,CASSAGTSGIDTQYF,few,TRBV9,TRBD2,TRBJ2-3
TGTGCCAGCAGCTTAAGGGGCGGAGACTCTGGAAACACCATATATTTT,CASSLRGGDSGNTIYF,-,TRBV7-2,-,TRBJ1-3
TGTGCCAGCAGTTTGGCTGCCCAGCGTCAGCATTTT,CASSLAAQRQHF,-,TRBV28,-,TRBJ1-5
TGTGCCAGCTCACCCCCTGTGAACACTGAAGCTTTCTTT,CASSPPVNTEAFF,-,TRBV18,-,TRBJ1-1
TGTGCCAGCTCACCACGGGGCAGTTACAATGAGCAGTTCTTC,CASSPRGSYNEQFF,-,TRBV18,-,TRBJ2-1
TGTGCCAGCTCACCATTGGAGGGGCAAAGCTATGGCTACACCTTC,CASSPLEGQSYGYTF,once,TRBV18,-,TRBJ1-2
TGTGCCAGCAGCCAAGACCCGGGTGGTATCGCCTATGGCTACACCTTC,CASSQDPGGIAYGYTF,-,TRBV3-1/TRBV3-2,-,TRBJ1-2
TGTGCCAGCAGCTTGAAATACCAGGCCCAGGGGAGGGTAGGTGGCTACACCTTC,CASSLKYQAQGRVGGYTF,-,TRBV5-5,-,TRBJ1-2
TGTGCCAGCAGCGGCCAGATAGGACTAGCGGGAGTCGAGCAGTACTTC,CASSGQIGLAGVEQYF,-,TRBV14,TRBD2,TRBJ2-7
TGCGCCAGCTCCAGACTAGCGGATCAGGATACGCAGTATTTT,CASSRLADQDTQYF,-,TRBV4-3,TRBD2,TRBJ2-3
TGTGCCAGCAGCCAACAGGACAGGGCGGGTCAGCCCCAGCATTTT,CASSQQDRAGQPQHF,-,TRBV3-1/TRBV3-2,TRBD1,TRBJ1-5
TGTGCCAGCAGCCAAGCGGAGACAGGGGGAAATACGCAGTATTTT,CASSQAETGGNTQYF,-,TRBV14,TRBD1,TRBJ2-3
TGTGCCAGCAGCGTAGAGGGCGGGAGCGACTACGAGCAGTACTTC,CASSVEGGSDYEQYF,-,TRBV9,TRBD2,TRBJ2-7
TGTGCCAGCAGTCCCGCCGGGACAGCTAACAATGAGCAGTTCTTC,CASSPAGTANNEQFF,-,TRBV7-9,TRBD1,TRBJ2-1
TGTGCCAGCAGTTTAGGGGCACGCAGGGACCAGCATTTT,CASSLGARRDQHF,-,TRBV12-3/TRBV12-4,-,TRBJ1-5
TGTGCCAGCAGTCTGGACAGGGGCTATGGCTACACCTTC,CASSLDRGYGYTF,-,TRBV6-5,TRBD1,TRBJ1-2
TGCGCCAGCAGCCAAGAGTTTCTAGCGGGGGAAGCCTACGAGCAGTACTTC,CASSQEFLAGEAYEQYF,-,TRBV4-3,TRBD2,TRBJ2-7
TGCGCCAGCAGCTTGACAGGGGAGTATTCACCCCTCCACTTT,CASSLTGEYSPLHF,-,TRBV5-1,TRBD1,TRBJ1-6
TGTGCCAGTAAACTTGGGGCTACTAGCGGGGCAAGGAGGGACATTCAGTACTTC,CASKLGATSGARRDIQYF,few,TRBV19,TRBD2,TRBJ2-4
TGTGCCAGCAGTGAATACAGGGGGCCATATGGCTACACCTTC,CASSEYRGPYGYTF,-,TRBV6-1,TRBD1,TRBJ1-2
TGCGCCAGCAGTGAGTCGGACAGGGAGGCGGACAATGAGCAGTTCTTC,CASSESDREADNEQFF,-,TRBV10-1,TRBD1,TRBJ2-1
TGTGCCAGCAGTGATCCCAGAGTGGGACAGGGGACGGATGAAAAACTGTTTTTT,CASSDPRVGQGTDEKLFF,once,TRBV2,TRBD1,TRBJ1-4
TGTGCAAGCCGGACTAGCGGAAAGAAGGGGGAGACCCAGTACTTC,CASRTSGKKGETQYF,-,TRBV12-2,-,TRBJ2-5
TGTGCCAGCAGAAGGACAGGCCTTTACACTGAAGCTTTCTTT,CASRRTGLYTEAFF,-,TRBV5-6,TRBD1,TRBJ1-1
TGTGCCAGCAGTTTGTCAGGGGGTAGGGGCTACACCTTC,CASSLSGGRGYTF,-,TRBV27,TRBD1,TRBJ1-2
TGCGCCAGCAGCCAAGGAATAGGCCCCGGTCGCACTGAAGCTTTCTTT,CASSQGIGPGRTEAFF,few,TRBV4-1,-,TRBJ1-1
TGTGCCAGCAGCATACAGGGGTCCTATAATTCACCCCTCCACTTT,CASSIQGSYNSPLHF,-,TRBV5-5,TRBD1,TRBJ1-6
TGTGCCAGCAGTTTCCAACAGCCCTATGGCTACACCTTC,CASSFQQPYGYTF,-,TRBV28,-,TRBJ1-2
TGTGCCAGCAGCCAAGATTTCCCCAGCGGGAGGGCCCGCGACAATGAGCAGTTCTTC,CASSQDFPSGRARDNEQFF,-,TRBV14,TRBD2,TRBJ2-1
TGTGCCAGCAAGGCTAGCGGGAGTCCCTCCTACGAGCAGTACTTC,CASKASGSPSYEQYF,-,TRBV6-5,TRBD2,TRBJ2-7
TGTGCTAGTGGTTTGGTACTGGGCGGGCTAAATCAGCCCCAGCATTTT,CASGLVLGGLNQPQHF,-,TRBV12-5,-,TRBJ1-5
TGTGCCAGCAGCGTAGAAGGGGGAGGTGACTACAATGAGCAGTTCTTC,CASSVEGGGDYNEQFF,-,TRBV9,-,TRBJ2-1
TGTGCCAGCAGCTTAGGAAGAATACAGGGAAGTGTTAACACCGGGGAGCTGTTTTTT,CASSLGRIQGSVNTGELFF,-,TRBV7-9,-,TRBJ2-2
TGTGCCAGCAGCGTGAGGGGGGAGACCCAGTACTTC,CASSVRGETQYF,-,TRBV7-2,-,TRBJ2-5
TGTGCCAGCAGCTTAGGATTGAACACTGAAGCTTTCTTT,CASSLGLNTEAFF,-,TRBV11-3,-,TRBJ1-1
TGTGCCAGCAGCCCCCTTTCTACTGGGGCCAACGTCCTGACTTTC,CASSPLSTGANVLTF,once,TRBV7-2,-,TRBJ2-6
TGTGCCAGCAGCCCTACCCAGGGGGCGAACACTGAAGCTTTCTTT,CASSPTQGANTEAFF,-,TRBV9,TRBD1,TRBJ1-1
TGTGCCAGCAGGGACACAGGGGGGGGGAATTCACCCCTCCACTTT,CASRDTGGGNSPLHF,-,TRBV5-5,TRBD1,TRBJ1-6
TGCGCCAGCAGCCGGGACAGCCGGCTAGCGGGAGAGTCAAACAATGAGCAGTTCTTC,CASSRDSRLAGESNNEQFF,once,TRBV5-1,TRBD2,TRBJ2-1
TGTGCCAGCAGCTTATTTGCGGGAAGAGGTAATGAGCAGTTCTTC,CASSLFAGRGNEQFF,-,TRBV7-2,-,TRBJ2-1
TGCAGTGCCAGCGACGGGTATGGCTACACCTTC,CSASDGYGYTF,-,TRBV20-1,-,TRBJ1-2
TGTGCCAGCAGCTTAGGACAGGGCGTGGGTGAGCAGTACTTC,CASSLGQGVGEQYF,-,TRBV7-2,TRBD1,TRBJ2-7
TGTGCCAGCAGTTTTCCAGGGAGGGACTATGGCTACACCTTC,CASSFPGRDYGYTF,-,TRBV28,-,TRBJ1-2
TGTGCCAGCAGCTTAGCTTCCCGCAGGACACTAGCGGGAGGGAATGAGCAGTTCTTC,CASSLASRRTLAGGNEQFF,-,TRBV7-6,TRBD2,TRBJ2-1
TGTGCCAGCAGCTCTCTAGCAGGGAGAGTAAACGAGCAGTACTTC,CASSSLAGRVNEQYF,-,TRBV11-2,-,TRBJ2-7